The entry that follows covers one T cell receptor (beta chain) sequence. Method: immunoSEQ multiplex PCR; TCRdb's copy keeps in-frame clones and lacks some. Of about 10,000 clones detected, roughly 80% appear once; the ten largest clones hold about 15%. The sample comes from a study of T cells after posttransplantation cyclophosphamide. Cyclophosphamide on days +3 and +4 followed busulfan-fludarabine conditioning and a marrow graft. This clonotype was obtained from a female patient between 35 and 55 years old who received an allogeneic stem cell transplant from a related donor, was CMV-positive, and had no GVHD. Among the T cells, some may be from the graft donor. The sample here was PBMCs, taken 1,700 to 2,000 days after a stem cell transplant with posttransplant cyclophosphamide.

The chain's CDR3 is CASSDVRGRGYTF. The CDR3 DNA reads as TGTGCCAGCAGTGACGTCAGGGGGCGCGGCTACACCTTC. V usage is TRBV6-4 and J usage is TRBJ1-2; 8 nucleotides align to TRBD1. The ends lost 2 bases at V and 8 bases at J; junction bases unmatched: 4. Germline CDR1 reads MRHNA; CDR2 reads SNTAGT. This CDR3 spans 13 amino acids.